This T cell receptor beta chain was captured in a study of PD-1 blockade in classical Hodgkin lymphoma. Noted time point: newly diagnosed, previously untreated cHL patient sample. Researchers used magnetic negative selection to pull out pure CD4+ T cells from thawed PBMCs. The authors compared against newly diagnosed, untreated classical Hodgkin lymphoma PBMCs. Sequenced by immunoSEQ multiplex PCR; TCRdb stores in-frame clones only, minus some. The sample contains more than 15,000 clones, about four fifths of which appear only once. This clone was seen a handful of times. Its antigen is still unknown. The V gene's germline CDR1 is SGHRS and CDR2 YFSETQ. V gave up 2 bases and J gave up 6 bases, with 11 bases separating them. CDR3 size: 13 residues. Whole-study findings and limits: The origin of the repertoire differences remains undefined, with disease activity or prior therapy as possible causes. Reports described newly diagnosed patients as having lower baseline TCR diversity than healthy donors.

Sequencing input: CD4+ T cells from blood. The clonotype was recovered from a human donor with classical Hodgkin lymphoma. The chain carries TRBV5-1 and TRBJ1-1; perhaps TRBD1 as D (6 bases). The CDR3 sequence: CASSLGGAAEAFF. The CDR3 DNA sequence: TGCGCCAGCAGCTTAGGGGGGGCTGCTGAAGCTTTCTTT.